These 32 T cell receptor beta chains originate from one sample sequenced in a study of blood T cells in healthy people across ages. The authors ran a second PCR of 7 to 11 cycles using a sample-barcoded 5' primer and a J-beta primer mix. TCRdb called the 5' RACE reads again in MiXCR, with one record for every CDR3 protein. The sample has hundreds of thousands of distinct CDR3 sequences, about half seen once. Sequenced material: blood. All receptors come from a woman aged 60-75 years in good health.

CDR3 DNA: TGTGCCAGCAGCCTACAGGGCTGGGCGGGCCAGGAGACCCAGTACTTC. It codes for CASSLQGWAGQETQYF. The chain is built from TRBV12-3 or TRBV12-4 and TRBJ2-5; a possible D gene is TRBD1 (6 bases). This CDR3 comprises 16 residues. V dropped 6 bases and J dropped 5 bases, with 22 bases sitting between them.

The rearrangement links TRBV12-3 or TRBV12-4 to TRBJ1-1, with D maybe TRBD1 (5 bases). V was clipped by 5 bases and J by 10 bases, with 14 bases between them. CDR3 length: 12 residues. For the CDR3, the DNA is TGTGCCAGCAGTGTAGTAGACAGCCTAGCTTTCTTT. This translates into CASSVVDSLAFF.

The chain combines TRBV10-3 with TRBJ1-1; no reliable D call. Germline loops: CDR1 ENHRY, CDR2 SYGVKD. The germline V and J ends were trimmed by 0 bases and 4 bases, with 9 bases remaining between them. The CDR3 is made up of 14 amino acids. The CDR3 spells CAISESAGGTEAFF. The CDR3 coding sequence is TGTGCCATCAGTGAGTCTGCCGGTGGCACTGAAGCTTTCTTT.

On this clonotype: This likely comes from a read error, as the CDR3 has no conserved phenylalanine or tryptophan at its end. The limits of the CDR3 on the DNA are not certain, so only TCRdb's listed CDR3 is given. V is TRBV28 and J is TRBJ2-1; the tabulated D call, TRBD2, remains unverified against the DNA. Both ends counted, the CDR3 spans 15 residues. Germline lookup yields CDR1 MDHEN and CDR2 SYDVKM. CDR3 protein: CASRLSGSNGYTFGS.

The CDR3 coding sequence is TGTGCCATCAGTGATGAGGGCCTAGGGGATACGCAGTATTTT. Residues: CAISDEGLGDTQYF. The chain uses TRBV10-3 and TRBJ2-3, with a weak D call TRBD2 (5 bases). Germline V lookup: CDR1 ENHRY, CDR2 SYGVKD. This CDR3 is 14 amino acids long. The V end was cut by 3 bases, the J end by 6 bases, with 13 bases between.

This clonotype was seen a single time. A read error may account for a junction end that differs from germline. This chain joins TRBV20-1 and TRBJ2-7, with 7 bases lining up with TRBD2. In germline, CDR1 is DFQATT, CDR2 SNEGSKA (reference sequence). CDR3 length: 14 amino acids. CDR3 loop: CGAHRRDYSYEQYF. In nucleotides, the CDR3 is TGCGGTGCTCATCGGAGGGACTATTCCTACGAGCAGTACTTC.

This clonotype was recorded a few times. The V gene is TRBV20-1, the J gene TRBJ2-7; TRBD1 agrees at 7 bases. Germline V gene sequence: CDR1 DFQATT, CDR2 SNEGSKA (reference sequence). V shed 7 bases, J shed 4 bases, and the junction held 10 bases outside the gene matches. The CDR3 is 13 residues long. The CDR3 loop is CSVTRKQGYEQYF. In nucleotides, the CDR3 is TGCAGTGTAACGCGGAAACAGGGGTACGAGCAGTACTTC.

This clonotype was counted at least ten times. This chain connects TRBV7-3 to TRBJ2-7, with D perhaps TRBD2 (6 bases). The CDR3 contains 15 residues. V was cut by 2 bases and J by 3 bases, with 14 bases left in between. Germline CDR1 reads SGHTA; CDR2 reads FQGTGA. As DNA, the CDR3 is TGTGCCAGCAGCTTAGGTGGTCTAGCGAACTACGAGCAGTACTTC. The encoded protein is CASSLGGLANYEQYF.

The chain uses TRBV15 and TRBJ2-2; no clear D. Per the germline V gene, CDR1 is LNHNV and CDR2 is YYDKDF (reference sequence). Deletions cut 0 bases from V and 4 bases from J, with 12 bases between. The CDR3 has 16 residues. The CDR3 DNA reads TGTGCCACCAGCAGAGATTACTCCGCGAGCACCGGGGAGCTGTTTTTT. Protein product: CATSRDYSASTGELFF.

This sequence joins TRBV12-3 or TRBV12-4 and TRBJ1-1, with D perhaps matching TRBD1 (5 bases). The CDR3 extends over 13 amino acids. V was shortened by 5 bases and J by 11 bases, with 18 bases between the two germline ends. DNA of the CDR3: TGTGCCAGCAGTCTCGGGACGGCTAAACGGGCTTTCTTT. Its translation: CASSLGTAKRAFF.

This clonotype was observed a few times. The rearrangement uses TRBV28 and TRBJ1-5; D remains unclear. Looked up from germline, CDR1 is MDHEN and CDR2 is SYDVKM. Deletions cut 7 bases from V and 2 bases from J, with 15 bases between. CDR3 length: 15 residues. This CDR3 reads CASNPGDAGNQPQHF. CDR3 DNA: TGTGCCAGCAACCCCGGAGATGCGGGCAATCAGCCCCAGCATTTT.

The CDR3 loop is CASSLQGTGVDEQYF. Written as DNA, the CDR3 is TGTGCCAGCAGTTTACAGGGGACAGGGGTAGACGAGCAGTACTTC. V usage is TRBV28 and J usage is TRBJ2-7; the match to TRBD1 covers 10 bases. V lost 2 bases and J lost 5; bases outside the gene matches: 6. Germline CDR1 MDHEN, CDR2 SYDVKM. The CDR3 has 15 residues.

This clonotype was observed a few times. The rearrangement links TRBV3-1 to TRBJ2-7, with D perhaps being TRBD1 or TRBD2 (6 bases each). Trimming pared 0 bases from V and 3 bases from J, leaving 15 bases between. Germline assignment: CDR1 LGHDT and CDR2 YNNKEL (reference sequence). The CDR3 totals 16 residues. CDR3 nucleotide sequence: TGTGCCAGCAGCCAAGAAGGTGGAGGGGGTCTCTACGAGCAGTACTTC. It is translated as CASSQEGGGGLYEQYF.

This chain uses TRBV12-3 or TRBV12-4 with TRBJ1-4, with 9 bases lining up with TRBD1. Unmatched junction bases numbered 7, after V lost 8 bases and J lost 9 bases. The CDR3 totals 13 residues. CDR3 nucleotide sequence: TGTGCCAGCCTCGGGACAGGGATAAAAAAACTGTTTTTT. This codes for CASLGTGIKKLFF.

The chain joins TRBV12-3 or TRBV12-4 to TRBJ2-3, with D maybe TRBD1 (6 bases). The V and J ends lost 8 bases and 0 bases respectively, with 6 bases between them. This CDR3 has 12 amino acids. CDR3 in DNA: TGTGCCAGCCAGGGGAGCACAGATACGCAGTATTTT. Residues: CASQGSTDTQYF.

The genes are TRBV6-5 and TRBJ2-3; D gene unclear. V was shortened by 0 bases and J by 0 bases, with 16 bases between the two germline ends. CDR3 length: 18 amino acids. Germline V gene sequence: CDR1 MNHEY, CDR2 SVGAGI. The CDR3 loop reads CASSYSRAASISTDTQYF. The CDR3 region has the DNA TGTGCCAGCAGTTACTCGAGAGCAGCAAGCATTAGCACAGATACGCAGTATTTT.

This clonotype was detected a few times. The CDR3 DNA sequence: TGCAGTGCCCCACGGCGGGACAGGGAAACAGATACGCAGTATTTT. Protein sequence: CSAPRRDRETDTQYF. This chain links TRBV20-1 with TRBJ2-3, with 9 bases fitting TRBD1. The CDR3 consists of 15 residues. J gave up 3 bases and V 6 bases, and 10 bases lay outside the gene matches. The germline V gene has CDR1 DFQATT and CDR2 SNEGSKA (reference sequence).

The chain is built from TRBV28 and TRBJ2-3, with 10 bases identical to TRBD1. CDR1 MDHEN and CDR2 SYDVKM come from the germline V gene. The CDR3 sequence is 15 residues long. The junction had 6 bases not matched to a gene; V was cut back by 5 bases and J by 4 bases. CDR3 region: CASSQTGGLSDTQYF. The CDR3 DNA reads TGTGCCAGCAGTCAGACAGGGGGCTTATCAGATACGCAGTATTTT.

The chain links TRBV7-9 to TRBJ1-2; D is undetermined. The CDR3 contains 11 residues. V was trimmed by 1 base and J by 10 bases, leaving 7 bases between them. Germline CDR1 reads SEHNR; CDR2 reads FQNEAQ (reference sequence). CDR3: CASSLDGPYTF. The CDR3 coding sequence is TGTGCCAGCAGCTTAGACGGACCCTACACCTTC.

This clonotype came up a few times. This sequence joins TRBV5-5 and TRBJ2-7; D possibly matches TRBD1 or TRBD2 (5 bases each). CDR1 SGHKS and CDR2 YYEKEE come from the germline V gene (reference sequence). The CDR3 is made up of 13 amino acids. V gave up 2 bases and J gave up 4 bases, with 10 bases separating them. This CDR3 reads CASSFPGGYEQYF. In DNA form, the CDR3 reads TGTGCCAGCAGCTTCCCTGGGGGATACGAGCAGTACTTC.

Many counts were recorded for this clonotype. A clone one base away is much larger, so this may be a read error. The rearrangement uses TRBV7-2 and TRBJ2-5, with D possibly matching TRBD2 (6 bases). Trimming removed 5 bases from V and 11 bases from J, with 15 bases in between. There are 12 residues in the CDR3. Germline values: CDR1 SGHTA, CDR2 FQGNSA. The CDR3 here is CASSPQEGLQYF. The CDR3 DNA reads TGTGCCAGCAGCCCCCAGGAGGGCTTGCAGTACTTC.

The chain combines TRBV4-3 with TRBJ2-7, with a weak D call TRBD2 (8 bases). Germline values: CDR1 LGHNA, CDR2 YSLEER. The CDR3 totals 18 residues. The V end lost 0 bases, the J end lost 3 bases, and 21 bases lay between the germline ends. The CDR3 DNA is TGCGCCAGCAGCCAAGAGACAGGGACCGGGAGGGCCATCTACGAGCAGTACTTC. This encodes CASSQETGTGRAIYEQYF.

The chain recombines TRBV20-1 with TRBJ2-2; TRBD1 matches at 9 bases. The CDR3 sequence is 14 residues long. Germline V gene lookup returns CDR1 DFQATT and CDR2 SNEGSKA (reference sequence). V gave up 5 bases and J gave up 5 bases; unmatched junction bases: 6. CDR3 sequence (DNA): TGCAGTGCTTCCCGGACAGGGGATACCGGGGAGCTGTTTTTT. This codes for CSASRTGDTGELFF.

This clonotype was observed a single time. The chain employs TRBV3-1 and TRBJ1-5, with D possibly being TRBD1 (6 bases). This CDR3 has 14 residues. CDR1 and CDR2 (germline): LGHDT, YNNKEL (reference sequence). V was pared by 1 base and J by 2 bases, with 6 bases between. CDR3 protein: CASSQAGGNQPQHF. CDR3 sequence (DNA): TGTGCCAGCAGCCAAGCAGGGGGCAATCAGCCCCAGCATTTT.

In this sample, this clonotype turned up a few times. The genes are TRBV7-2 and TRBJ1-4; D is unresolved. Germline CDR1 reads SGHTA; CDR2 reads FQGNSA. Trimming took 1 base from V and 8 from J, leaving 11 bases between them. CDR3 length: 14 amino acids. The CDR3 reads CASSLDAGREKLFF. CDR3 DNA sequence: TGTGCCAGCAGCTTAGACGCGGGTCGCGAAAAACTGTTTTTT.

This chain connects TRBV12-3 or TRBV12-4 to TRBJ2-5; D call uncertain. With 1 base removed from V and 2 bases from J, the gap between germline ends came to 11 bases. This CDR3 is built from 15 residues. The CDR3 here is CASSLDTYPQETQYF. The CDR3 DNA reads as TGTGCCAGCAGTTTAGACACATACCCGCAAGAGACCCAGTACTTC.

The chain's CDR3 is CSARRVSYNEQYF. CDR3 coding DNA: TGCAGTGCTAGGAGGGTTAGCTACAATGAGCAGTACTTC. This chain connects TRBV20-1 to TRBJ2-1, with D possibly TRBD2 on 5 matching bases. The DNA end favors TRBJ2-7, so the J call may be wrong. The germline CDR1 and CDR2 sequences are DFQATT and SNEGSKA (reference sequence). The CDR3 spans 13 residues.

The chain uses TRBV7-2 and TRBJ2-3, with 8 positions matching TRBD2. Germline CDR1 reads SGHTA; CDR2 reads FQGNSA. CDR3 length equals 16 residues. The ends lost 1 base at V and 2 bases at J; junction bases unmatched: 5. The CDR3 DNA reads as TGTGCCAGCAGCTTAGGGGTTAGCGGGACCACAGATACGCAGTATTTT. This sequence encodes CASSLGVSGTTDTQYF.

The CDR3 is CASSFPSLPHNEQFF. The CDR3, as DNA: TGTGCCAGCAGTTTTCCGAGCTTACCACACAATGAGCAGTTCTTC. The chain couples TRBV28 to TRBJ2-1; D gene uncertain. Trimming cost V 3 bases and J 5 bases, with 14 bases left between them. Germline CDR1 MDHEN, CDR2 SYDVKM. The CDR3 extends over 15 amino acids.

The chain recombines TRBV2 with TRBJ1-1; weak D call: TRBD1 (5 bases). The CDR3 is 12 amino acids. V was pared by 10 bases and J by 7 bases, with 16 bases between. CDR1 is SNHLY and CDR2 is FYNNEI in the germline V gene. The CDR3 sequence is CATTLGTFEAFF. The CDR3 DNA reads TGTGCCACCACCCTCGGGACCTTTGAAGCTTTCTTT. Combining the CDR3 with reference TRBV2 and TRBJ1-1 gives the whole variable domain EPEVTQTPSHQVTQMGQEVILRCVPISNHLYFYWYRQILGQKVEFLVSFYNNEISEKSEIFDDQFSVERPDGSNFTLKIRSTKLEDSAMYFCATTLGTFEAFFGQGTRLTVV.

The chain combines TRBV2 with TRBJ1-4, with 7 bases lining up with TRBD1. With 5 bases clipped from V and 5 bases from J, the junction kept 8 bases outside the gene matches. The CDR3 loop spans 15 amino acids. The germline gives CDR1 SNHLY, CDR2 FYNNEI. The CDR3 is CASSYPTGLNEKLFF. Written as DNA, the CDR3 is TGTGCCAGCAGTTACCCGACAGGGTTAAATGAAAAACTGTTTTTT.

The chain recombines TRBV7-2 with TRBJ2-7; the D gene is possibly TRBD2 (6 bases). CDR1 and CDR2 (germline): SGHTA, FQGNSA. This CDR3 comprises 15 residues. The V end lost 1 base, the J end lost 7 bases, and 17 bases lay between the germline ends. The CDR3: CASSLGAGLYNEQYF. The CDR3 DNA reads TGTGCCAGCAGCTTAGGAGCAGGACTATACAATGAGCAGTACTTC.